Listed here are 8 T cell receptor beta chains from one sample, sequenced in a study of T-cell memory formation after mild COVID-19. One entry per CDR3 protein results from TCRdb running MiXCR on the 5' RACE reads. Among more than 100,000 distinct CDR3 sequences, more than 15% were seen once, and the ten largest hold around 4.8%. The source material was PBMCs or a T cell subset sorted from them (not recorded which). The receptors shown here come from a man aged 18 to 35 who had mild COVID-19 (a few samples of this study predate the infection). Cell type and time point are not known.

The genes are TRBV7-3 and TRBJ2-1; TRBD2 might be the D (6 bases). This CDR3 region has 16 residues. The germline CDR1 and CDR2 sequences are SGHTA and FQGTGA. V was trimmed by 2 bases and J by 2 bases, leaving 13 bases between them. The chain's CDR3 is CASSLGGTPTYNEQFF. The CDR3 DNA is TGTGCCAGCAGCTTAGGCGGGACGCCTACCTACAATGAGCAGTTCTTC.

This chain joins TRBV5-1 and TRBJ2-2, with TRBD2 identical over 14 bases. The CDR3 covers 19 residues. The germline V gene encodes CDR1 SGHRS and CDR2 YFSETQ. The junction had 8 bases not matched to a gene; V was cut back by 0 bases and J by 4 bases. The CDR3 sequence is CASSLGLAGGPVGTGELFF. The CDR3 coding sequence is TGCGCCAGCAGCTTGGGACTAGCGGGGGGGCCGGTCGGCACCGGGGAGCTGTTTTTT. Drawing the rest from reference TRBV5-1 and TRBJ2-2, the complete variable domain is KAGVTQTPRYLIKTRGQQVTLSCSPISGHRSVSWYQQTPGQGLQFLFEYFSETQRNKGNFPGRFSGRQFSNSRSEMNVSTLELGDSALYLCASSLGLAGGPVGTGELFFGEGSRLTVL.

This chain uses TRBV4-2 with TRBJ1-4; a weak D match, TRBD1 (5 bases). The CDR3 sequence is 15 residues long. Trimming removed 1 base from V and 4 bases from J, with 10 bases in between. Germline V gene lookup returns CDR1 LGHNA and CDR2 YNFKEQ. CDR3: CASSQAGRLNEKLFF. CDR3 coding DNA: TGTGCCAGCAGCCAAGCGGGGCGGCTTAATGAAAAACTGTTTTTT.

This clonotype was observed a few times. The chain carries TRBV4-3 and TRBJ2-3; no reliable D call. V was pared by 0 bases and J by 7 bases, with 11 bases between. CDR1 is LGHNA and CDR2 is YSLEER in the germline V gene. The CDR3 length is 14 residues. CDR3 bases: TGCGCCAGCAGCCAAGACGCTAGGGCCCATACGCAGTATTTT. This codes for CASSQDARAHTQYF.

This clonotype has only a few counts. This chain links TRBV5-1 with TRBJ2-1, with D uncertain. Germline V gene sequence: CDR1 SGHRS, CDR2 YFSETQ. The CDR3 loop spans 14 amino acids. Trimming cost V 4 bases and J 2 bases, with 10 bases left between them. CDR3: CASSIGGTYNEQFF. The CDR3 DNA follows: TGCGCCAGCAGCATAGGTGGCACCTACAATGAGCAGTTCTTC.

This clonotype was seen only a few times. The chain couples TRBV28 to TRBJ2-3, with D maybe TRBD1 (5 bases). The germline V gene encodes CDR1 MDHEN and CDR2 SYDVKM. This CDR3 has 14 amino acids. The ends were cut back, 3 bases at V and 6 bases at J, with 13 bases in the middle. CDR3: CASSFRAITDTQYF. In nucleotides, the CDR3 is TGTGCCAGCAGTTTCAGGGCCATCACGGATACGCAGTATTTT.

CDR3 bases: TGTGCCAGCAGCATCCGGGACAGGCCTGGCTACACCTTC. As protein: CASSIRDRPGYTF. The chain carries TRBV7-2 and TRBJ1-2; 8 nucleotides line up with TRBD1. V lost 5 bases and J lost 7; bases outside the gene matches: 6. This CDR3 is built from 13 residues. Germline-derived CDR1 and CDR2 are SGHTA and FQGNSA.

The sample holds a few counts of this clonotype. The V and J genes are TRBV5-1 and TRBJ1-5; tentative D call: TRBD1 (6 bases). Between the trimmed V and J ends, which lost 4 bases and 0 bases, there was a span of 17 bases. This CDR3 is built from 17 residues. CDR1 is SGHRS, CDR2 YFSETQ, per germline. The CDR3 reads CASSRLPGQLSNQPQHF. In nucleotides, the CDR3 is TGCGCCAGCAGCCGTCTACCAGGACAGCTTAGCAATCAGCCCCAGCATTTT.